A selection of T cell receptor beta chains follows, all from one sample in a study of shared clonotypes between healthy human individuals. The data were produced by immunoSEQ multiplex PCR, yet TCRdb's version contains in-frame clones alone and is incomplete. Counted here are approximately 640,000 clones, about two thirds occurring once; the ten biggest clones make up about 1.7%. What was sequenced was memory CD4+ T cells sorted from blood. The receptors shown here come from a woman in her 30s in good health. Both conserved end residues are part of each CDR3. Fields, in order: clone size, V gene, J gene, D gene, CDR3 protein, CDR3 DNA. D genes are given only for firm matches. Rows give clone size only sometimes, using once, few, many, or a class for an expanded clone.

>.|TRBV18|TRBJ1-1|.
CASSGTKNTEAFF
TGTGCCAGCTCAGGGACGAAGAACACTGAAGCTTTCTTT
>.|TRBV11-2|TRBJ2-7|TRBD2
CASSLEWEGNEQYF
TGTGCCAGCAGCTTAGAATGGGAGGGGAACGAGCAGTACTTC
>few|TRBV19|TRBJ1-2|.
CASSTSYGYTF
TGTGCCAGTAGTACCTCCTATGGCTACACCTTC
>many|TRBV5-1|TRBJ1-2|TRBD1
CASSFGDRDYYGYTF
TGCGCCAGCAGCTTCGGAGACAGGGATTACTATGGCTACACCTTC
>.|TRBV6-5|TRBJ1-2|.
CASSNHREDGYTF
TGTGCCAGCAGTAACCACAGGGAGGATGGCTACACCTTC
>.|TRBV5-6|TRBJ2-5|.
CASSPNAGNQETQYF
TGTGCCAGCAGCCCTAACGCGGGGAACCAAGAGACCCAGTACTTC
>.|TRBV6-5|TRBJ2-2|TRBD2
CASSARSGRVGELFF
TGTGCCAGCAGTGCCAGAAGCGGGAGGGTCGGGGAGCTGTTTTTT
>.|TRBV5-6|TRBJ1-3|.
CASSQRVSAAGNTIYF
TGTGCCAGCAGCCAGCGGGTTAGTGCGGCCGGAAACACCATATATTTT
>.|TRBV5-1|TRBJ2-7|TRBD2
CASSPGLAGYEQYF
TGCGCCAGCAGCCCGGGACTAGCAGGGTACGAGCAGTACTTC
>.|TRBV21-1|TRBJ1-1|.
CASSSRLITEAFF
TGTGCCAGCAGCAGCAGGCTGATAACTGAAGCTTTCTTT
>.|TRBV30|TRBJ1-3|.
CAGTQGDGNTIYF
TGTGCCGGGACACAGGGAGATGGAAACACCATATATTTT